A selection of T cell receptor beta chains follows, all from one sample in a study of T cell repertoires in cytomegalovirus infection. These TCRs' antigens remain unknown. MiXCR, run by TCRdb on the reads, gives a single entry per CDR3 protein. This table has approximately 770,000 distinct CDR3 sequences, under 35% appearing once. Sample: cultured CD8+ T cells from PBMCs, taken from culture after CMV antigen stimulation. These receptors all come from a human donor in good health (CMV status not recorded). Some clones in this sample may be carry-over from other donors' samples. The CDR3 runs from the conserved cysteine through the conserved F or W. D genes are given only for firm matches. Not all rows give a size; the values are once, few, many and, for expanded clones, a class.

few	TRBV6-2/TRBV6-3	.	TRBJ2-7	TGTGCCAGCAGTATCTACGCCGGGAGCTCCTACGAGCAGTACTTC	CASSIYAGSSYEQYF
.	TRBV6-5	.	TRBJ1-3	TGTGCCAGCAGTACGACAGGAGAAAACACCATATATTTT	CASSTTGENTIYF
.	TRBV7-6	TRBD1	TRBJ2-7	TGTGCCAGCAGCTCAGACAGGGGTAAACCCTACGAGCAGTACTTC	CASSSDRGKPYEQYF
few	TRBV12-5	TRBD1	TRBJ1-1	TGTGCTAGTGGTTGGCAGACACAGGGGGCATTCACTGAAGCTTTCTTT	CASGWQTQGAFTEAFF
few	TRBV6-1	.	TRBJ1-6	TGTGCCAGCAGTGACTACTCCAGGGTTTCACCCCTCCACTTT	CASSDYSRVSPLHF
.	TRBV4-1	.	TRBJ2-3	TGCGCCAGCAGCCCGGAGTTGGCGGGGTGGACAGATACGCAGTATTTT	CASSPELAGWTDTQYF
.	TRBV19	.	TRBJ2-7	TGTGCCAGTAGTCACCGACCGGGACCAAACTACGAGCAGTACTTC	CASSHRPGPNYEQYF
.	TRBV7-6	.	TRBJ2-3	TGTGCCAGCAGCTTAACAGGGTCTAGCACAGATACGCAGTATTTT	CASSLTGSSTDTQYF
few	TRBV12-3/TRBV12-4	.	TRBJ1-1	TGTGCCAGCAGCCTTCCCCCCTCCCAGGGGAGGAAAACTGAAGCTTTCTTT	CASSLPPSQGRKTEAFF
.	TRBV10-3	TRBD1	TRBJ1-2	TGTGCCATCAGTGAGTCGGGACAGAGTTATGGCTACACCTTC	CAISESGQSYGYTF
many	TRBV24-1	.	TRBJ2-1	TGTGCCACCAGTGATCTCGTAGGCTCCAATGAGCAGTTCTTC	CATSDLVGSNEQFF
.	TRBV12-3/TRBV12-4	.	TRBJ2-7	TGTGCCATTGCGGTAGGGGCATACGAGCAGTACTTC	CAIAVGAYEQYF
.	TRBV5-1	TRBD2	TRBJ2-3	TGCGCCAGCAGCTGGGCAATAGCGGGGGGCACAGATACGCAGTATTTT	CASSWAIAGGTDTQYF
few	TRBV7-6	TRBD2	TRBJ2-1	TGTGCCAGCAGCTTAGTTGCGGGGGGATTAAATGAGCAGTTCTTC	CASSLVAGGLNEQFF
.	TRBV5-6	.	TRBJ1-1	TGTGCCAGCAGCTTGGGTATCAACAGTTTTGAAGCTTTCTTT	CASSLGINSFEAFF
once	TRBV9	TRBD2	TRBJ2-7	TGTGCCAGCAGCTTGGGGCCGGGACTAGCGGCTTTCTACGAGCAGTACTTC	CASSLGPGLAAFYEQYF
.	TRBV9	TRBD2	TRBJ2-1	TGTGCCAGCAGCGTAGGGTCTAGCGGGTTGAATGAGCAGTTCTTC	CASSVGSSGLNEQFF
few	TRBV12-3/TRBV12-4	.	TRBJ2-5	TGTGCCAGCAGATACTTGGGGAAAGAGACCCAGTACTTC	CASRYLGKETQYF
.	TRBV7-3	.	TRBJ2-5	TGTGCCAGCAGTCCTTTTCCTGCCCCGGAGACCCAGTACTTC	CASSPFPAPETQYF
.	TRBV5-8	.	TRBJ2-1	TGTGCCAGCAGCCCCCGGGGCCACAATGAGCAGTTCTTC	CASSPRGHNEQFF
.	TRBV19	.	TRBJ1-5	TGTGCCAGTAGTATACTTGGGGAAGATCAGCCCCAGCATTTT	CASSILGEDQPQHF